This entry lists 8 T cell receptor beta chains sequenced from one sample in a study of blood T cells in healthy people across ages. A sample-barcoded 5' primer and a J-beta primer mix were used in a second PCR of roughly 6 to 11 cycles. TCRdb re-called the 5' RACE reads through MiXCR, storing one row per CDR3 protein. Of about 1.1 million distinct CDR3 sequences in the sample, around two fifths were seen once. Source material: blood. Receptors were obtained from a man younger than 35 in good health.

The chain combines TRBV9 with TRBJ2-1, with 11 bases fitting TRBD2. CDR3 length equals 19 residues. The junction had 17 bases not matched to a gene; V was cut back by 0 bases and J by 9 bases. In germline, CDR1 is SGDLS, CDR2 YYNGEE. In nucleotides, the CDR3 is TGTGCCAGCAGCGTAGGCCTCAATTTGGGACTAGCGGATAAGGGTGAGCAGTTCTTC. Protein sequence: CASSVGLNLGLADKGEQFF.

This rearrangement joins TRBV29-1 to TRBJ2-1; D uncertain. Germline V CDR1 and CDR2: SQVTM, ANQGSEA. V was cut by 5 bases and J by 5 bases, with 7 bases left in between. This CDR3 spans 11 amino acids. This chain's CDR3 is CSVSRHNEQFF. In DNA, the CDR3 is TGCAGCGTTTCTCGGCACAATGAGCAGTTCTTC.

This clonotype was observed once. The chain combines TRBV4-1 with TRBJ2-3; D is possibly TRBD1 or TRBD2 (6 bases each). Trimming cost V 3 bases and J 8 bases, with 27 bases left between them. CDR1 and CDR2 (germline): MGHRA, YSYEKL. The CDR3 length is 18 residues. CDR3 nucleotide sequence: TGCGCCAGCAGCCAGAGGGGGTTTGGGCGGCCACCGGAGGGTACGCAGTATTTT. Amino acid sequence: CASSQRGFGRPPEGTQYF.

The chain couples TRBV20-1 to TRBJ2-3; the D gene is possibly TRBD1 (5 bases). V was cut by 5 bases and J by 1 base, with 10 bases left in between. The V gene's germline CDR1 is DFQATT and CDR2 SNEGSKA (reference sequence). The CDR3 has 13 residues. The DNA of the CDR3 is TGCAGTGCTGGGGCCCAGGGCACAGATACGCAGTATTTT. Its translation is CSAGAQGTDTQYF.

The genes are TRBV12-3 or TRBV12-4 and TRBJ1-6; D is ambiguous. The ends were cut back, 6 bases at V and 13 bases at J, with 13 bases in the middle. The CDR3 loop spans 12 amino acids. The DNA for the CDR3 is TGTGCCAGCAGCCCAGAGGGAGGCCCCCTCCACTTT. This codes for CASSPEGGPLHF.

This clonotype has only a few counts. The CDR3 protein is CASSTAHPLAGGTDTQYF. The CDR3 DNA follows: TGTGCCAGCAGCACCGCACACCCGCTAGCGGGGGGCACAGATACGCAGTATTTT. The chain recombines TRBV12-3 or TRBV12-4 with TRBJ2-3; 10 positions agree with TRBD2. Trimming took 6 bases from V and 1 from J; bases not matched to a gene: 13. The CDR3 length is 18 residues.

This clonotype has only a few counts. The rearrangement links TRBV4-3 to TRBJ2-1; D is ambiguous. The CDR3 consists of 14 residues. Trimming removed 0 bases at V and 9 bases at J, with 12 bases between. CDR1 LGHNA and CDR2 YSLEER come from the germline V gene. The CDR3 DNA reads as TGCGCCAGCAGCCAAGACGGCAGGCTGGGTGAGCAGTTCTTC. It codes for CASSQDGRLGEQFF.

The table lists this clonotype with a few counts. The chain joins TRBV4-1 to TRBJ1-5; D possibly corresponds to TRBD1 (6 bases). This CDR3 contains 14 residues. Germline assignment: CDR1 MGHRA and CDR2 YSYEKL. Between the trimmed V and J ends, which lost 5 bases and 5 bases, there was a span of 13 bases. CDR3 in amino acids: CASSSTGLDQPQHF. CDR3 sequence (DNA): TGCGCCAGCAGCTCCACAGGGTTGGATCAGCCCCAGCATTTT.